This TCR beta chain was identified during a study of cytomegalovirus exposure and HLA in healthy donors. This CDR3 comprises 15 residues. The V gene lost 11 bases and the J gene lost 5 bases, with 23 bases spanning the gap. Germline CDR1 ENHRY, CDR2 SYGVKD. This clone was observed once. Its antigen remains unidentified. Study-wide points: Among TCR beta chains of equal frequency, HLA-associated ones were more clonally expanded in a later analysis.

Primers for the PCR totalled 60 Vbeta and 13 Jbeta. Clones were sequenced by immunoSEQ multiplex PCR, and TCRdb holds only the in-frame ones, with some missing. In the table there are around 100,000 clones, around 82% of which are singletons. Material: PBMCs. The chain carries TRBV10-3 and TRBJ2-3; D is perhaps TRBD2 (7 bases). The TCR originated in a woman aged 45-65 years in good health and CMV-seropositive. CDR3 sequence (DNA): TGTGCCGCTGGGGGGGGCGGGAGCCGGGTAGATACGCAGTATTTT. Translating it yields CAAGGGGSRVDTQYF.